This is a list of T cell receptor beta chains from one sample in a study of shared clonotypes between healthy human individuals. Data came from immunoSEQ multiplex PCR; TCRdb stores just in-frame clones and leaves some out. Of approximately 2.3 million clones listed, approximately 95% are singletons. The sequencing input was naive CD4+ T cells from PBMCs. These receptors came from a man between 18 and 29 years old in good health. Some clones in this sample may be carry-over from other donors' samples. Both conserved end residues are part of each CDR3. The order of the fields is V gene, clone size, CDR3 length, D gene, J gene, CDR3 protein, CDR3 DNA. A D gene is named only where the DNA matches it firmly. A clone size is listed for some rows: how often the clone was seen (once, few, many), or a class if it is expanded.

>TRBV5-5|-|14|-|TRBJ2-7
CASSIVEGNHEQYF
TGTGCCAGCAGCATAGTGGAGGGAAATCACGAGCAGTACTTC
>TRBV13|-|14|-|TRBJ2-1
CASSSRLVYNEQFF
TGTGCCAGCAGCTCCCGCCTAGTGTACAATGAGCAGTTCTTC
>TRBV2|-|15|-|TRBJ2-1
CASSPGGRELNEQFF
TGTGCCAGCAGTCCAGGGGGGCGGGAGCTCAATGAGCAGTTCTTC
>TRBV5-1|-|19|-|TRBJ2-2
CASSFWTGSGGTRAGELFF
TGCGCCAGCAGCTTCTGGACAGGGAGCGGAGGGACTAGGGCCGGGGAGCTGTTTTTT
>TRBV6-1|once|17|-|TRBJ1-2
CASSVDPRPRANYGYTF
TGTGCCAGCAGTGTTGACCCAAGACCGAGAGCTAACTATGGCTACACCTTC
>TRBV7-9|-|16|-|TRBJ2-7
CASSSHRGASSYEQYF
TGTGCCAGCAGCTCCCATCGGGGTGCTAGCTCCTACGAGCAGTACTTC
>TRBV11-2|-|15|TRBD2|TRBJ2-7
CASSLKTSGSYEQYF
TGTGCCAGCAGCCTCAAGACTAGCGGGAGCTACGAGCAGTACTTC
>TRBV5-1|-|16|-|TRBJ2-7
CASSLGQAMAMDEQYF
TGCGCCAGCAGCTTGGGACAGGCGATGGCTATGGACGAGCAGTACTTC
>TRBV9|-|15|TRBD1|TRBJ2-7
CASSPSGTGVYEQYF
TGTGCCAGCAGCCCGTCCGGGACAGGGGTCTACGAGCAGTACTTC
>TRBV4-3|-|14|-|TRBJ2-3
CASSQRSYTDTQYF
TGCGCCAGCAGCCAACGTAGTTACACAGATACGCAGTATTTT
>TRBV30|-|14|-|TRBJ1-5
CAWSDGTANQPQHF
TGTGCCTGGAGTGACGGGACTGCTAATCAGCCCCAGCATTTT
>TRBV19|-|14|-|TRBJ2-3
CASKSGFSTDTQYF
TGTGCCAGCAAGAGCGGGTTTAGCACAGATACGCAGTATTTT
>TRBV11-2|-|12|-|TRBJ1-2
CASSLGGGGYTF
TGTGCCAGCAGCTTAGGGGGAGGCGGCTACACCTTC
>TRBV2|-|12|-|TRBJ2-7
CASRGRAYEQYF
TGTGCCAGCAGGGGCAGGGCCTACGAGCAGTACTTC
>TRBV5-4|-|16|-|TRBJ2-7
CASSLGGSRGTYEQYF
TGTGCCAGCAGCTTGGGCGGCAGCCGAGGCACCTACGAGCAGTACTTC
>TRBV28|-|15|-|TRBJ2-7
CASRQQGFRVYEQYF
TGTGCCAGCAGACAACAGGGATTCAGAGTCTACGAGCAGTACTTC
>TRBV18|-|14|TRBD1|TRBJ2-3
CASSRDRLGDTQYF
TGTGCCAGCTCACGGGACAGGCTGGGGGATACGCAGTATTTT
>TRBV29-1|few|13|TRBD1|TRBJ1-1
CSVGGQGWTEAFF
TGCAGCGTTGGCGGACAGGGTTGGACTGAAGCTTTCTTT
>TRBV9|-|17|TRBD2|TRBJ2-5
CASSRQGTSGRVETQYF
TGTGCCAGCAGTCGCCAAGGGACTAGCGGGAGGGTTGAGACCCAGTACTTC
>TRBV28|-|14|-|TRBJ1-3
CASLPIFSGNTIYF
TGTGCCAGCCTCCCAATCTTCTCTGGAAACACCATATATTTT
>TRBV5-3|-|15|-|TRBJ2-7
CARSSYRSPYYEQYF
TGTGCCAGAAGCTCGTACAGGTCCCCCTACTACGAGCAGTACTTC
>TRBV11-3|-|14|-|TRBJ2-2
CASSLGTNTGELFF
TGTGCCAGCAGCTTAGGGACCAACACCGGGGAGCTGTTTTTT
>TRBV6-6|-|16|-|TRBJ1-1
CASTPPVGTANTEAFF
TGTGCCAGCACCCCACCGGTTGGGACGGCGAACACTGAAGCTTTCTTT
>TRBV9|-|15|TRBD2|TRBJ2-1
CASSVELAGILEQFF
TGTGCCAGCAGCGTAGAATTAGCGGGTATACTTGAGCAGTTCTTC
>TRBV28|-|16|-|TRBJ2-3
CASESPEVQETDTQYF
TGTGCCAGCGAATCCCCAGAGGTCCAGGAGACAGATACGCAGTATTTT
>TRBV5-1|-|15|-|TRBJ2-5
CASKSIRQDQETQYF
TGCGCCAGCAAATCCATTAGACAGGACCAAGAGACCCAGTACTTC
>TRBV5-1|-|17|TRBD1|TRBJ2-1
CASSQRDRGRTYNEQFF
TGCGCCAGCAGCCAACGGGACAGGGGGCGCACCTACAATGAGCAGTTCTTC
>TRBV7-9|-|13|-|TRBJ2-7
CASTPSASYEQYF
TGTGCCAGCACCCCTTCCGCCTCCTACGAGCAGTACTTC
>TRBV30|once|15|-|TRBJ2-2
CAWSVRTLGTGELFF
TGTGCCTGGAGTGTTAGGACTTTGGGGACCGGGGAGCTGTTTTTT
>TRBV6-5|-|14|-|TRBJ1-2
CASSPGTKFYGYTF
TGTGCCAGCAGCCCCGGGACGAAGTTCTATGGCTACACCTTC
>TRBV19|-|12|-|TRBJ1-2
CASSPGSYGYTF
TGTGCCAGTAGTCCCGGGAGCTATGGCTACACCTTC
>TRBV9|-|15|-|TRBJ1-2
CASSIGQTPNYGYTF
TGTGCCAGCAGCATCGGACAGACACCTAACTATGGCTACACCTTC
>TRBV5-1|-|14|TRBD2|TRBJ2-1
CASSLGLAALKQFF
TGCGCCAGCAGCTTGGGCCTAGCGGCACTCAAGCAGTTCTTC
>TRBV5-1|-|15|-|TRBJ2-1
CASSTTGTVYNEQFF
TGCGCCAGCAGCACAACCGGGACTGTCTACAATGAGCAGTTCTTC
>TRBV18|-|16|-|TRBJ2-7
CASSPIVGRATYEQYF
TGTGCCAGCTCACCTATTGTAGGCAGGGCGACCTACGAGCAGTACTTC
>TRBV28|-|17|TRBD2|TRBJ2-1
CASSPYSGRGKYNEQFF
TGTGCCAGCAGCCCCTATAGCGGGAGGGGTAAATACAATGAGCAGTTCTTC
>TRBV7-2|once|16|TRBD1|TRBJ2-5
CASSPPDRGWGETQYF
TGTGCCAGCAGCCCCCCCGACAGGGGATGGGGAGAGACCCAGTACTTC
>TRBV28|-|15|-|TRBJ2-7
CASSLLGRINYEQYF
TGTGCCAGCAGTTTATTGGGACGGATTAACTACGAGCAGTACTTC
>TRBV6-5|once|15|-|TRBJ2-3
CASSPPRARADTQYF
TGTGCCAGCAGCCCACCGAGGGCGCGGGCAGATACGCAGTATTTT
>TRBV6-1|-|14|TRBD1|TRBJ2-7
CASSWDRGSYEQYF
TGTGCCAGCAGTTGGGACAGGGGCTCCTACGAGCAGTACTTC
>TRBV21-1|-|15|-|TRBJ1-3
CASSGGQASGNTIYF
TGTGCCAGCAGCGGGGGGCAGGCCTCTGGAAACACCATATATTTT
>TRBV11-2|few|17|TRBD2|TRBJ2-1
CASSSQLPGLAYNEQFF
TGTGCCAGCAGCTCACAATTACCGGGACTAGCTTACAATGAGCAGTTCTTC